A selection of T cell receptor beta chains follows, all from one sample in a study of T cells after yellow fever vaccination. From the 5' RACE reads, TCRdb called clonotypes with MiXCR, one entry per CDR3 protein. The data contain some 320,000 distinct CDR3 sequences, less than 9.5% of them singletons. The sample was CD4+ T cells sorted from PBMCs, taken 5 days after the yellow fever booster vaccination. The receptor set was obtained from a young man who received the YFV17D yellow fever vaccine. CDR3s include the opening cysteine and the closing phenylalanine or tryptophan. Fields, in order: J gene, V gene, D gene, clone size, CDR3 DNA, CDR3 protein. D genes are given only for firm matches. Clone size is given for some rows only: seen once, a few or many times, or a class if the clone is expanded.

j_gene: TRBJ2-1
v_gene: TRBV7-2
d_gene: .
abundance: few
CDR3nt: TGTGCCAGCAGCTTAGACGTAGCGGCATACAATGAGCAGTTCTTC
CDR3aa: CASSLDVAAYNEQFF

j_gene: TRBJ2-4
v_gene: TRBV5-4
d_gene: .
abundance: .
CDR3nt: TGTGCCAGCAGCTTTAGGGGCATTCAGTACTTC
CDR3aa: CASSFRGIQYF

j_gene: TRBJ2-2
v_gene: TRBV19
d_gene: .
abundance: few
CDR3nt: TGTGCCAGTAGTATAGTGGGATACACCGGGGAGCTGTTTTTT
CDR3aa: CASSIVGYTGELFF

j_gene: TRBJ1-1
v_gene: TRBV4-3
d_gene: .
abundance: once
CDR3nt: TGCGCCAGCAGCCAAGAATGGACGACCAGCGGAGCTTTCTTT
CDR3aa: CASSQEWTTSGAFF

j_gene: TRBJ2-3
v_gene: TRBV6-6
d_gene: .
abundance: many
CDR3nt: TGTGCCAGCAGTCCCCGGATCCAGGCAGATACGCAGTATTTT
CDR3aa: CASSPRIQADTQYF

j_gene: TRBJ1-1
v_gene: TRBV18
d_gene: .
abundance: .
CDR3nt: TGTGCCAGCTCACCGTTCCCGGGGGGGGAAACTGAAGCTTTCTTT
CDR3aa: CASSPFPGGETEAFF

j_gene: TRBJ2-1
v_gene: TRBV24-1
d_gene: .
abundance: many
CDR3nt: TGTGCCACCAGTGATTGGAGGGGGGCCTCCTCCTACAATGAGCAGTTCTTC
CDR3aa: CATSDWRGASSYNEQFF

j_gene: TRBJ1-6
v_gene: TRBV20-1
d_gene: .
abundance: .
CDR3nt: TGCAGTGCTAGAGCCCCGATGGGAGGCTCACCCCTCCACTTT
CDR3aa: CSARAPMGGSPLHF

j_gene: TRBJ1-4
v_gene: TRBV18
d_gene: TRBD1
abundance: many
CDR3nt: TGTGCCAGCTCAGCCGGGACAGTCCTCGGGGAAAAACTGTTTTTT
CDR3aa: CASSAGTVLGEKLFF

j_gene: TRBJ2-6
v_gene: TRBV9
d_gene: .
abundance: .
CDR3nt: TGTGCCAGCAGCGTAGGGGCCAGGGCCGGGGCCAACGTCCTGACTTTC
CDR3aa: CASSVGARAGANVLTF

j_gene: TRBJ2-1
v_gene: TRBV3-1
d_gene: TRBD2
abundance: .
CDR3nt: TGTGCCAGCAGCCAGGAGGCGGGGGGGCCTAAGTTCTTC
CDR3aa: CASSQEAGGPKFF

j_gene: TRBJ2-2
v_gene: TRBV5-1
d_gene: TRBD1
abundance: .
CDR3nt: TGCGCCAGCAGCAGCGGGACAGGGGTGTACCCCGGGGAGCTGTTTTTT
CDR3aa: CASSSGTGVYPGELFF

j_gene: TRBJ1-5
v_gene: TRBV7-9
d_gene: TRBD1
abundance: few
CDR3nt: TGTGCCAGCAGCGTAGGGGACAGGCGAGAAGGCAATCAGCCCCAGCATTTT
CDR3aa: CASSVGDRREGNQPQHF

j_gene: TRBJ2-3
v_gene: TRBV5-1
d_gene: .
abundance: few
CDR3nt: TGCGCCAGCAGCCCCGGACCAGGGGCAGATACGCAGTATTTT
CDR3aa: CASSPGPGADTQYF

j_gene: TRBJ2-1
v_gene: TRBV20-1
d_gene: TRBD1
abundance: .
CDR3nt: TGCAGTGCTAGTAGGACAGGGACGGTGGAGCAGTTCTTC
CDR3aa: CSASRTGTVEQFF

j_gene: TRBJ2-4
v_gene: TRBV20-1
d_gene: TRBD2
abundance: many
CDR3nt: TGCAGTGCTAGTCGGGGTAGCGGGGGTACAAACATTCAGTACTTC
CDR3aa: CSASRGSGGTNIQYF

j_gene: TRBJ2-2
v_gene: TRBV7-7
d_gene: TRBD2
abundance: .
CDR3nt: TGTGCCAGCAGCTTTCGGGGGGGCGCGGGGGAGCTGTTTTTT
CDR3aa: CASSFRGGAGELFF

j_gene: TRBJ1-1
v_gene: TRBV4-2
d_gene: .
abundance: many
CDR3nt: TGTGCCAGCAGCCCTCCCGGGACGCGCACTGAAGCTTTCTTT
CDR3aa: CASSPPGTRTEAFF

j_gene: TRBJ2-1
v_gene: TRBV7-9
d_gene: TRBD2
abundance: .
CDR3nt: TGTGCCAGCAGCTCGGGGTACCGGGGGGGTTCCTACAATGAGCAGTTCTTC
CDR3aa: CASSSGYRGGSYNEQFF

j_gene: TRBJ1-1
v_gene: TRBV7-9
d_gene: .
abundance: .
CDR3nt: TGTGCCAGCAATCATGGGGGGAACACTGAAGCTTTCTTT
CDR3aa: CASNHGGNTEAFF

j_gene: TRBJ1-4
v_gene: TRBV12-3/TRBV12-4
d_gene: TRBD1
abundance: .
CDR3nt: TGTGCCAGCAGTTTTGACAGGGGGTCTTTAACTAATGAAAAACTGTTTTTT
CDR3aa: CASSFDRGSLTNEKLFF

j_gene: TRBJ2-7
v_gene: TRBV7-9
d_gene: TRBD1
abundance: many
CDR3nt: TGTGCCAGCAGCGCCAAGTTCTCGGGACAGGGCAATCCCTACGAGCAGTACTTC
CDR3aa: CASSAKFSGQGNPYEQYF

j_gene: TRBJ1-1
v_gene: TRBV20-1
d_gene: .
abundance: .
CDR3nt: TGCAGTGCTAGAGATCAGCCAGCCTTAAACACTGAAGCTTTCTTT
CDR3aa: CSARDQPALNTEAFF

j_gene: TRBJ1-2
v_gene: TRBV5-1
d_gene: TRBD1
abundance: few
CDR3nt: TGCGCCAGCAGCTTAGGAACGGGACAGGGGAGTGGTGGCTACACCTTC
CDR3aa: CASSLGTGQGSGGYTF

j_gene: TRBJ2-7
v_gene: TRBV6-5
d_gene: TRBD1
abundance: few
CDR3nt: TGTGCCACCGGGACAGGCTCCTACGAGCAGTACTTC
CDR3aa: CATGTGSYEQYF

j_gene: TRBJ2-4
v_gene: TRBV6-2/TRBV6-3
d_gene: TRBD2
abundance: .
CDR3nt: TGTGCCAGCAGCTCCTTAGCGGGGGCCGGGGGCATTCAGTACTTC
CDR3aa: CASSSLAGAGGIQYF

j_gene: TRBJ1-1
v_gene: TRBV3-1
d_gene: .
abundance: few
CDR3nt: TGTGCCAGCAGCCAAGATCGTATCCTGAACACTGAAGCTTTCTTT
CDR3aa: CASSQDRILNTEAFF

j_gene: TRBJ2-2
v_gene: TRBV7-7
d_gene: TRBD2
abundance: .
CDR3nt: TGTGCCAGCAGTCCCCTAGCGGGTGACGCCGGGGAGCTGTTTTTT
CDR3aa: CASSPLAGDAGELFF

j_gene: TRBJ2-5
v_gene: TRBV4-2
d_gene: .
abundance: .
CDR3nt: TGTGCCAGCAGCCAAGATCCGGGACGCGGGGAAGAGACCCAGTACTTC
CDR3aa: CASSQDPGRGEETQYF

j_gene: TRBJ1-2
v_gene: TRBV4-1
d_gene: .
abundance: .
CDR3nt: TGCGCCAGCAGCCCCGCGGGGGAGCGGGGAGGCTACACCTTC
CDR3aa: CASSPAGERGGYTF

j_gene: TRBJ2-7
v_gene: TRBV10-3
d_gene: .
abundance: many
CDR3nt: TGTGCCATCAGGGACGACTCCTACGAGCAGTACTTC
CDR3aa: CAIRDDSYEQYF

j_gene: TRBJ1-2
v_gene: TRBV12-3/TRBV12-4
d_gene: .
abundance: few
CDR3nt: TGTGCCAGCAGTTTTTTGGGGGCTGAGGGCTACACCTTC
CDR3aa: CASSFLGAEGYTF

j_gene: TRBJ1-4
v_gene: TRBV20-1
d_gene: .
abundance: .
CDR3nt: TGCAGTGCTAGAGGTCAAAGGGGCGCTAATGAAAAACTGTTTTTT
CDR3aa: CSARGQRGANEKLFF

j_gene: TRBJ2-7
v_gene: TRBV3-2
d_gene: .
abundance: .
CDR3nt: TGTGCCAGCAGCCACGCGGAGGGGGGCAACGAGCAGTACTTC
CDR3aa: CASSHAEGGNEQYF

j_gene: TRBJ2-1
v_gene: TRBV15
d_gene: .
abundance: .
CDR3nt: TGTGCCACCAGCAGAGTTTTGAGTGAGCAGTTCTTC
CDR3aa: CATSRVLSEQFF

j_gene: TRBJ1-1
v_gene: TRBV5-1
d_gene: .
abundance: .
CDR3nt: TGCGCCAGCAGCACCGACTGTGCGTTAGAAGCTTTCTTT
CDR3aa: CASSTDCALEAFF

j_gene: TRBJ2-2
v_gene: TRBV20-1
d_gene: .
abundance: few
CDR3nt: TGCAGTGCTAGAGATGCGGTTGACGGGGAGCTGTTTTTT
CDR3aa: CSARDAVDGELFF

j_gene: TRBJ2-5
v_gene: TRBV7-2
d_gene: TRBD1
abundance: few
CDR3nt: TGTGCCAGCAGCTTAAGAACAGGGGGCCCGGAGACCCAGTACTTC
CDR3aa: CASSLRTGGPETQYF

j_gene: TRBJ1-3
v_gene: TRBV7-2
d_gene: .
abundance: few
CDR3nt: TGTGCCAGCAGCTTGAGGGCTTCTGGAAACACCATATATTTT
CDR3aa: CASSLRASGNTIYF

j_gene: TRBJ1-4
v_gene: TRBV7-9
d_gene: .
abundance: .
CDR3nt: TGTGCCAGCAGCTCCACGAACAAGAAACTGTTTTTT
CDR3aa: CASSSTNKKLFF

j_gene: TRBJ1-5
v_gene: TRBV15
d_gene: TRBD1
abundance: few
CDR3nt: TGTGCCACCAGCCCTCCCAGGGGGCGCGGTCAGCCCCAGCATTTT
CDR3aa: CATSPPRGRGQPQHF

j_gene: TRBJ1-1
v_gene: TRBV5-6
d_gene: .
abundance: .
CDR3nt: TGTGCCAGCACCCGGGACACTGAAGCTTTCTTT
CDR3aa: CASTRDTEAFF

j_gene: TRBJ2-1
v_gene: TRBV3-1
d_gene: .
abundance: .
CDR3nt: TGTGCCAGCAGCCAAGCGGGGTATGAGCAGTTCTTC
CDR3aa: CASSQAGYEQFF

j_gene: TRBJ2-3
v_gene: TRBV6-2/TRBV6-3
d_gene: .
abundance: few
CDR3nt: TGTGCCAGCAGTCAATGGACAGCCACAGATACGCAGTATTTT
CDR3aa: CASSQWTATDTQYF

j_gene: TRBJ1-5
v_gene: TRBV24-1
d_gene: TRBD1
abundance: many
CDR3nt: TGTGCCACCAGTGCCGACAGGGAAGGGGGCAATCAGCCCCAGCATTTT
CDR3aa: CATSADREGGNQPQHF

j_gene: TRBJ2-5
v_gene: TRBV5-1
d_gene: .
abundance: many
CDR3nt: TGCGCCAGCAGTCCCGGACAGAAAGAGACCCAGTACTTC
CDR3aa: CASSPGQKETQYF

j_gene: TRBJ2-5
v_gene: TRBV9
d_gene: .
abundance: few
CDR3nt: TGTGCCAGCAGCGTAGCAGGAGGAGGGGCGCAAGAGACCCAGTACTTC
CDR3aa: CASSVAGGGAQETQYF

j_gene: TRBJ1-6
v_gene: TRBV9
d_gene: .
abundance: many
CDR3nt: TGTGCCAGCAGCGTAGGAGGCAGGGATTCACCCCTCCACTTT
CDR3aa: CASSVGGRDSPLHF

j_gene: TRBJ2-1
v_gene: TRBV24-1
d_gene: .
abundance: many
CDR3nt: TGTGCCACCAGTGCCCCAGGGGTCGATGAGCAGTTCTTC
CDR3aa: CATSAPGVDEQFF

j_gene: TRBJ2-3
v_gene: TRBV9
d_gene: TRBD2
abundance: .
CDR3nt: TGTGCCAGCAGCGCCCGGGCTAGCGGGGGGGCGTTAGATACGCAGTATTTT
CDR3aa: CASSARASGGALDTQYF

j_gene: TRBJ1-1
v_gene: TRBV5-4
d_gene: TRBD1
abundance: .
CDR3nt: TGTGCCAGCAGCTTGTTCAGGGGGGGGGCTGAAGCTTTCTTT
CDR3aa: CASSLFRGGAEAFF

j_gene: TRBJ1-2
v_gene: TRBV19
d_gene: TRBD1
abundance: few
CDR3nt: TGTGCCAGTAGTTCCTCCCCGGTGACAGGGGGCTACACCTTC
CDR3aa: CASSSSPVTGGYTF

j_gene: TRBJ2-5
v_gene: TRBV5-1
d_gene: .
abundance: many
CDR3nt: TGTGCCAGCAGCTTTGGGTCCCAAGAGACCCAGTACTTC
CDR3aa: CASSFGSQETQYF

j_gene: TRBJ2-1
v_gene: TRBV2
d_gene: .
abundance: .
CDR3nt: TGTGCCAGCAGTACAGAGGTCTACAATGAGCAGTTCTTC
CDR3aa: CASSTEVYNEQFF

j_gene: TRBJ2-1
v_gene: TRBV6-5
d_gene: TRBD1
abundance: .
CDR3nt: TGTGCCAGCAGTCTACAGGGGCCGTGGGGCTATGAGCAGTTCTTC
CDR3aa: CASSLQGPWGYEQFF

j_gene: TRBJ2-2
v_gene: TRBV10-3
d_gene: TRBD1
abundance: few
CDR3nt: TGTGCCACGGCCGGGACAGGGGATCGGGTGAACACCGGGGAGCTGTTTTTT
CDR3aa: CATAGTGDRVNTGELFF

j_gene: TRBJ2-3
v_gene: TRBV4-2
d_gene: .
abundance: few
CDR3nt: TGTGCCAGCAACCGGGACATAAGCACAGATACGCAGTATTTT
CDR3aa: CASNRDISTDTQYF